Detailed here is one T cell receptor (beta chain). This sample stems from a study of blood T cell repertoires in COVID-19. Across the study: Samples came from the United States, Italy and Spain, spanning acute and convalescent COVID-19. In each case, the material was cDNA or gDNA derived from T cells, B-cell-depleted T cells, or PBMCs.

Here immunoSEQ multiplex PCR was the method, and the copy in TCRdb shows in-frame clones only, minus some. This sample carries roughly 63,000 clones, roughly 88% of them seen once, and the ten largest clones take less than 2.5%. Trimming cost V 3 bases and J 1 base, with 15 bases left between them. Germline CDR1 SGHVS, CDR2 FNYEAQ. The CDR3 is made up of 16 amino acids. The clonotype was recovered from a human donor in a cohort sampled during active COVID-19. The source material was peripheral blood. V and J are TRBV7-6 and TRBJ2-5; D might be TRBD2 (6 bases). Here the CDR3 DNA reads TGTGCCAGCAGCTTGCGCCCTCGGGGGAGCCAAGAGACCCAGTACTTC. It translates to CASSLRPRGSQETQYF.